This T cell receptor (beta chain) was observed in a study of cytomegalovirus exposure and HLA in healthy donors (dated by TCRdb to 2015 to 2018). As for the study more broadly: An earlier analysis of several hundred of the donors reported about 280 Gb of sequence data and approximately 120 million unique TCR beta sequences obtained from about 170 million T cells. In the later analysis, no new phenotypic data were used to find candidate immune exposures; instead, reliance was placed on TCR beta sequences and their occurrence across donors. On average, roughly 240,000 unique TCR beta nucleotide sequences were sequenced per donor among roughly 430 genotyped donors of the cohort, with around 19% of those sequences being non-productive. Using immunosequencing, the study profiled T cell repertoires from about 610 subjects and related those repertoires to cytomegalovirus serostatus. In a later analysis, previously published TCR beta repertoires from 600 to 850 donors were re-analyzed and high-resolution HLA genotyping was added so that TCR occurrence patterns could be studied. Genome-wide SNP genotypes for about 60% of the 666 donors were used in a later genetic analysis, which treated that subset as a discovery cohort. An early release that covered fewer than 800 HLA-typed donors contained approximately 300 gigabases of sequencing data and 80 million or so unique TCR sequences. HLA typing included class I and class II loci at four-digit resolution. The study was designed to test whether signatures of past pathogen exposure could be identified by cataloging public T cell receptors. The study combined high-throughput TCR immunosequencing, statistical association of individual TCRs with disease status, and machine learning to predict cytomegalovirus infection status. The genetic ancestry cluster associated with self-reported Caucasian donors included 81% of the 398 genotyped donors. Every discovery cohort repertoire had been produced on one sequencing platform. Besides the first cohort of approximately 670 subjects, a separate validation cohort made up of about 120 different subjects was used. Donor age, sex, ethnicity and CMV serostatus were compiled alongside the repertoire data. About 5 DR-DQ haplotypes were handled as single units for association and clustering, since linkage in the cohort was strong. The number of typed donors differed by locus: about 620-640 for A, B, C, DRB1 and DQB1; 500 to 550 for DQA1; 606 for DPA1; and some 450 for DPB1. In an earlier analysis of about 590 of the donors, high-throughput TCR beta sequencing was used to judge whether each TCR beta V gene segment behaved as functional or pseudogenic. General conclusions and limits of the study: The presence/absence analyses assumed that sequencing depth was roughly uniform across donors, and that assumption may not be true. In a later analysis, several top co-occurrence clusters were reported to appear linked to parvovirus B19, influenza, CMV and Epstein-Barr virus. The earlier analysis of approximately 590 of the donors excluded roughly 16 rarely observed V segments, including chromosome 9 orphons, because counts were too low. In an earlier analysis of more than 500 of the donors, most TCR beta V segments appeared in productive rearrangements about 87% or about 30% of the time, broadly matching IMGT annotations. The study listed around 160 TCR beta chains as associated with cytomegalovirus. In both the original and validation cohorts, the classifier was reported to diagnose cytomegalovirus status with high specificity and sensitivity. Most TCR sequences were observed very rarely across donors, whereas some public TCRs were present in many individuals. In a later analysis, the rate of TCR association differed among HLA loci, with DRB1 alleles having the most associated TCRs and HLA-C alleles having the fewest. An association between a missense DCLRE1C variant and V-gene and J-gene trimming of TCR beta chains was found in a later genetic analysis and replicated in an independent cohort. A cluster of highly shared sequence variants was judged likely to be a technical artifact of the sequencing pipeline. In a later analysis, HLA-associated TCR beta chains showed more clonal expansion and lower generation probabilities than non-associated chains that were equally common. A further reported finding was that TCR beta sequences accurately predicted the HLA-A and HLA-B alleles for most subjects in the first cohort. HLA typing was unavailable for some donors at each locus, so association tests used only the typed subset. In vitro tests confirmed that three of the cytomegalovirus-associated TCR beta chains recognize cytomegalovirus antigens. In a later analysis, most CMV-associated TCR beta chains were found to appear HLA-restricted, with HLA associations seemingly driven largely by CMV exposure. It was suggested by the authors that the approach could potentially be generalized to other disease states and immunological phenotypes. Immune exposure information for the cohort was limited to CMV serostatus. Specific HLA alleles were associated with over 15,000 TCR beta sequences at a false discovery rate of 0.05 in a later analysis. Linkage disequilibrium might explain the correlated functional status among segregating V segments, but an unknown experimental factor could not be excluded. A later genetic analysis reported fewer N-insertions in productive TCRs among donors in an Asian-associated ancestry cluster than the approximately 670-donor mean. This cohort had only TCR beta chains sequenced, and the lack of alpha or paired-chain data limited which features could be detected. When HLA alleles, especially DR and DQ, strongly co-occurred, attributing TCR associations to individual alleles was difficult.

The cohort was made up of about 610 healthy bone marrow donors. At the time of sampling, every cohort member was nominally healthy, though immune exposures that went unrecorded were likely present. The donor tested CMV seronegative, placing the donor among the 300 to 400 seronegative members of the cohort. Every donor gave a peripheral blood sample, and the peripheral blood mononuclear cells from that sample were used for TCR beta sequencing. Genomic DNA was extracted from the blood cell samples with the Qiagen DNeasy Blood Extraction Kit. Remarks on this clone: Its antigen target is currently unknown. No quality values exist for individual bases; no much larger clone is one base distant.

The library relied on the immunoSEQ multiplex PCR assay. For the multiplex PCR, a mixture combining 60 forward primers for TCR Vbeta segments and 13 reverse primers for TCR Jbeta segments was used. Amplification of the CDR3 region of rearranged TCR beta genes was performed with a multiplex PCR assay on genomic DNA. The amplified TCR beta libraries were sequenced on the Illumina HiSeq System as 87-base-pair reads. The published analysis was carried out like this. In a later analysis, approximately 74 million unique TCR beta chains were counted across the 650 to 700 repertoires, and around 10 million of these chains were shared by at least two donors. A nearest-neighbor algorithm error-corrected the raw reads and collapsed the reads into unique sequences, merging closely related sequences to remove PCR and sequencing errors. CDR3 sequences were aligned to IMGT reference sequences to assign V, D and J gene segments. Each retained sequence needed at least a six-nucleotide match to both a V gene segment and a J gene segment. Rearrangements were called productive when the CDR3 lacked stop codons and stayed in frame with V and J; all others were non-productive. Following IMGT convention, CDR3 was defined as the stretch from the second conserved V-encoded cysteine to the conserved J-encoded phenylalanine. Sequences without an unambiguous match to a single V gene segment were excluded from the earlier analysis of approximately 600 of the donors. In an earlier analysis of about 590 of the donors, a V segment was called functional when productive rearrangements were above 56.7%, and segregating when the standard deviation between donors exceeded 5%. To diagnose cytomegalovirus status from the catalog of TCR beta chain sequences, a statistical classification framework was built. In a later analysis, TCR nucleotide sequences were compared against IMGT/GENE-DB human TR gene sequences so that V and J genes could be assigned. In a later analysis, CDR3 sequences and most-parsimonious VDJ recombination scenarios were assigned using the TCRdist pipeline. In a later analysis, each TCR beta chain was defined by its CDR3 amino acid sequence together with its V-gene family, and reads lacking a unique V-gene family were excluded. To address suspected cross-contamination and a sequencing artifact, a later analysis removed under 600 highly shared, low-generation-probability nucleotide sequences. A later analysis calculated a clonal expansion index for each public chain from normalized within-repertoire ranks of inferred template counts. In a later analysis, generation probabilities were computed using a VDJ recombination model fitted to out-of-frame rearrangements, and the results were checked against IGoR. In a later analysis, TCR-TCR, TCR-HLA and TCR-CMV co-occurrence was scored with hypergeometric tests, and a repertoire-size bias correction was applied to TCR pairs. To estimate false discovery rates, a later analysis permuted the HLA or CMV assignments 20 times. In a later analysis, co-occurring TCRs were grouped using DBSCAN, and TCRdist sequence similarity was added for clustering within HLA-allele-positive subsets. Co-occurrence clustering excluded repertoires with fewer than 30,000 or more than 120,000 public chains, plus five with anomalous nucleotide sharing. Here the immuneACCESS table is served through TCRdb, limited to in-frame sequences with V and J called. Missing clones are a known gap in these copies; in checked studies unresolved V genes cover under half, and the rest lacks a known reason. That table furnishes V, J and clone size, whereas the DNA furnished D and trimming. Within this sample are 130,000 or so clones, with 60% to 85% of them counted one time only. The ten largest clonotypes hold roughly 3.1% of the sample.

The sequencing input was PBMCs. The TCR comes from a man aged 30 to 39 in good health and CMV-seronegative.

The CDR3 in this case is CASSLGGLSGRGTDTQYF. The DNA sequence is given as TGTGCCAGCAGCTTGGGTGGCCTTAGCGGGAGGGGCACAGATACGCAGTATTTT. The V and J segments used are TRBV5-4 and TRBJ2-3; TRBD2 fits 11 bases in the junction. Taken from cysteine to phenylalanine, the CDR3 has 18 residues. The sequence is cut down to CDR3 DNA, 54 bases in frame from base 1. Relative to germline, V is missing 0 bases and J is missing 1 base, with 7 bases of the junction outside any gene match. Based on the germline V gene (reference sequence), the CDR1 and CDR2 sequences are SGHNT and YYREEE.